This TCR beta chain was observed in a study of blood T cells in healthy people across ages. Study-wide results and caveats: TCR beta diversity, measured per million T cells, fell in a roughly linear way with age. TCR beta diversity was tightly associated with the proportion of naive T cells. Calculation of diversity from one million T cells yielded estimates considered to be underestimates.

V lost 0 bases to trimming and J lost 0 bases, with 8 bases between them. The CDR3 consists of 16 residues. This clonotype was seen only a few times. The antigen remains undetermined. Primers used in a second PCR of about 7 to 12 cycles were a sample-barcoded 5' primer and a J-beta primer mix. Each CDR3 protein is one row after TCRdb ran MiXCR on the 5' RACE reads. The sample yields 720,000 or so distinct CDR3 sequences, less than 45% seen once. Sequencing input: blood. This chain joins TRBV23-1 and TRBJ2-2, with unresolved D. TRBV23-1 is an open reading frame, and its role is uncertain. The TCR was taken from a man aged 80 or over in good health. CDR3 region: CASSQSEASNTGELFF. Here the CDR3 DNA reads TGCGCCAGCAGTCAATCTGAGGCGTCGAACACCGGGGAGCTGTTTTTT.